A single sample is the source of the 3 T cell receptor beta chains below, sequenced in a study of TIL therapy for anti-PD-1-resistant metastatic lung cancer. The time point was: pre-treatment sample, taken before nivolumab and TIL therapy. The immunoSEQ assay was v3. Profiling relied on immunoSEQ multiplex PCR, and the TCRdb table lists in-frame clones only, not all of them. Of 52,000 or so clones listed, 80% to 90% are singletons. This material consisted of blood, taken at baseline. These receptors were obtained from a person aged 25 to 85 with non-small cell lung cancer.

The V and J genes are TRBV30 and TRBJ2-1; 8 bases fit TRBD2. The CDR3 runs 13 residues. Germline CDR1 reads GTSNPN; CDR2 reads SVGIG (reference sequence). V trimming: 3 bases; J trimming: 8 bases; junction bases outside the gene matches: 6. The CDR3 is CAWSSGLADEQFF. In nucleotides, the CDR3 is TGTGCCTGGAGCTCTGGACTAGCTGATGAGCAGTTCTTC.

The rearrangement links TRBV9 to TRBJ2-3, with 10 bases that match TRBD2. Germline loops: CDR1 SGDLS, CDR2 YYNGEE. The CDR3 runs to 15 residues. Trimming cost V 5 bases and J 3 bases; bases outside gene matches: 6. CDR3 DNA: TGTGCCAGCAGTGAGCGGGAGGGCGGAACAGATACGCAGTATTTT. Its translation: CASSEREGGTDTQYF.

The rearrangement joins TRBV28 to TRBJ2-7, with 9 positions matching TRBD1. The CDR3 length is 15 residues. From germline, CDR1 is MDHEN and CDR2 SYDVKM. The J segment lost 4 bases and the V segment lost 4 bases, leaving 8 bases of the junction unmatched. The CDR3 region is CASSYQGQGSYEQYF. In nucleotides, the CDR3 is TGTGCCAGCAGTTACCAAGGACAGGGGTCTTACGAGCAGTACTTC. Using reference TRBV28 and TRBJ2-7 for the parts outside the CDR3, the full variable domain is DVKVTQSSRYLVKRTGEKVFLECVQDMDHENMFWYRQDPGLGLRLIYFSYDVKMKEKGDIPEGYSVSREKKERFSLILESASTNQTSMYLCASSYQGQGSYEQYFGPGTRLTVT.